This T cell receptor beta chain was captured by sequencing in a study of T cell repertoires in aging, cancer and after chemotherapy. Looking at the study overall: Paired samples before and after chemotherapy came from glioblastoma patients receiving temozolomide-based therapy.

The template was genomic DNA from peripheral blood, not RNA. Study-level results: Age-matched healthy donors had significantly more diverse, less clonal blood TCR repertoires than untreated cancer patients. The repertoire data cannot show anything about immunological memory following chemotherapy.

TRB rearrangements spanning V, D and J were amplified using mixed TRB-A/B primers. TCRdb called the multiplex PCR reads again in MiXCR, with one record for every CDR3 protein. The sample has roughly 2,000 distinct CDR3 sequences, about a quarter seen once. This clonotype is deemed medium-sized. Its target is not known. This CDR3 comprises 16 residues. V trimming: 6 bases; J trimming: 2 bases; junction bases outside the gene matches: 10. Per the germline V gene, CDR1 is MNHEY and CDR2 is SVGAGI. The gene calls are TRBV6-5 and TRBJ2-3, with 8 bases matching TRBD2. The sample taken for sequencing was blood. The origin of this receptor is a human donor with a solid tumor. The DNA for the CDR3 is TGTGCCAGCAGCCGACGTGCGGGGGGACCCACAGATACGCAGTATTTT. Translating it yields CASSRRAGGPTDTQYF.